The 10 T cell receptor beta chains below all came from one sample that was sequenced in a study of cytomegalovirus exposure and HLA in healthy donors. PCR used 60 Vbeta primers and 13 Jbeta primers. Profiled with immunoSEQ multiplex PCR; TCRdb holds only in-frame clones, not every one. The sample shows around 170,000 clones, less than 85% of them seen only once. What was sequenced was PBMCs. The receptor set was obtained from a man aged 35-49 years in good health and CMV-seronegative.

The CDR3 here is CASSVVGTSVSTDTQYF. The CDR3 region has the DNA TGTGCCAGCAGCGTAGTTGGGACTAGCGTTAGCACAGATACGCAGTATTTT. The chain has TRBV9 and TRBJ2-3, with TRBD2 matching 10 bases. V lost 0 bases, J lost 0 bases, and 4 bases stayed unmatched. This CDR3 has 17 amino acids. CDR1 and CDR2 (germline): SGDLS, YYNGEE.

This clone appeared a few times. The chain recombines TRBV11-3 with TRBJ2-3; 12 bases match TRBD1. After removal of 5 bases from V and 5 bases from J, the junction contained 8 bases not matched to a gene. Looked up from germline, CDR1 is SGHNT and CDR2 is YENEEA. This CDR3 region has 16 residues. The CDR3 coding sequence is TGTGCCAGCAGCAACCGGGACAGGGGGCAAGGAGATACGCAGTATTTT. Amino acids: CASSNRDRGQGDTQYF.

V and J are TRBV11-3 and TRBJ2-5; TRBD2 matches at 8 bases. The V segment lost 2 bases and the J segment 7 bases; nucleotides outside the gene matches: 9. CDR3 size: 15 residues. Germline CDR1 reads SGHNT; CDR2 reads YENEEA. CDR3 loop: CASSLSQREPGTQYF. The CDR3 DNA follows: TGTGCCAGCAGCTTATCTCAGCGGGAGCCTGGGACCCAGTACTTC.

This chain links TRBV4-3 with TRBJ1-2; weak D call: TRBD1 (6 bases). Trimming removed 0 bases from V and 2 bases from J, with 7 bases in between. The CDR3 runs to 14 residues. Germline CDR1 is LGHNA and CDR2 is YSLEER. DNA for the CDR3: TGCGCCAGCAGCCAAGACCAGGGGAACTATGGCTACACCTTC. Translating it yields CASSQDQGNYGYTF.

The chain couples TRBV4-3 to TRBJ2-1; 8 bases agree with TRBD2. V dropped 0 bases and J dropped 8; count of bases not matched to a gene: 12. The CDR3 totals 17 residues. Germline lookup yields CDR1 LGHNA and CDR2 YSLEER. The CDR3 region has the DNA TGCGCCAGCAGCCAAGATCCGGTAGCGGGGCCTCTCGATGAGCAGTTCTTC. Residues: CASSQDPVAGPLDEQFF.

For the CDR3, the DNA is TGTGCCATCAGCCCCGGGACTAGCGGGAGAACAGATACGCAGTATTTT. Its protein product is CAISPGTSGRTDTQYF. The chain links TRBV10-3 to TRBJ2-3, with 14 bases matching TRBD2. J lost 3 bases, V lost 6 bases, and 5 bases had no gene match. Germline CDR1 is ENHRY and CDR2 is SYGVKD. The CDR3 has 16 residues.

V usage is TRBV29-1 and J usage is TRBJ1-2, with D unresolved. The CDR3 is made up of 13 amino acids. The germline gives CDR1 SQVTM, CDR2 ANQGSEA. Trimming took 6 bases from V and 0 from J, leaving 11 bases between them. The CDR3, as DNA: TGCAGCGTAGCCTTCATGGCTAACTATGGCTACACCTTC. Amino acids: CSVAFMANYGYTF.

The chain combines TRBV5-1 with TRBJ2-7; the match to TRBD1 covers 9 bases. V dropped 4 bases and J dropped 3; count of bases not matched to a gene: 14. CDR1 and CDR2 (germline): SGHRS, YFSETQ. The CDR3 has 17 residues. The CDR3 loop is CASSIGTGLSSNYEQYF. The CDR3 nucleotides read TGCGCCAGCAGCATAGGGACAGGGCTCTCTTCGAACTACGAGCAGTACTTC.

The chain has TRBV10-3 and TRBJ1-2; TRBD1 matches 7 bases. Germline trimming cut 10 bases from V and 2 bases from J; bases unmatched to any gene: 7. CDR3 length: 13 residues. CDR1 ENHRY and CDR2 SYGVKD come from the germline V gene. In DNA, the CDR3 is TGTGCCACCAAGCTACAGGGGAACTATGGCTACACCTTC. Its protein is CATKLQGNYGYTF.

V usage is TRBV6-6 and J usage is TRBJ1-4, with D possibly matching TRBD1 (5 bases). There are 11 residues in the CDR3. Trimming cost V 10 bases and J 7 bases, with 10 bases left between them. Germline CDR1 MNHNY, CDR2 SVGAGI (reference sequence). CDR3 sequence reads: CATRDFEKLFF. The CDR3 coding sequence is TGTGCCACCCGGGACTTTGAAAAACTGTTTTTT.